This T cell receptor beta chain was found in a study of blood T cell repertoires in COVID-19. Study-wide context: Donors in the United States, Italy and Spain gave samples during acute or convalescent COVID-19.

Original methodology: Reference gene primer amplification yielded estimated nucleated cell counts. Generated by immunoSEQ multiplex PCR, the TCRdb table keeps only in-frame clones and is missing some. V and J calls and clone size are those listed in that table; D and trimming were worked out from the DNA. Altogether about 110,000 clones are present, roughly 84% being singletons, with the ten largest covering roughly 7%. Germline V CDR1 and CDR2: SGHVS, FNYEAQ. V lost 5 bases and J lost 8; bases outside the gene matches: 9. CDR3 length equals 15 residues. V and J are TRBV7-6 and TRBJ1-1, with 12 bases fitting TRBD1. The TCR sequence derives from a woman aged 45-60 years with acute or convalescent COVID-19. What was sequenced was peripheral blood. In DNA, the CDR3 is TGTGCCAGCAGCCTAGGGACAGGGGGCTCTTCAGAAGCTTTCTTT. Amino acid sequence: CASSLGTGGSSEAFF.